Included here is one T cell receptor beta chain sequence, with context. Some clones are missing from TCRdb's copy, which holds only in-frame ones; the method was immunoSEQ multiplex PCR. The sample includes 150,000 to 200,000 clones, 90% to 95% of them seen just once. The sample is drawn from a study of blood T cell repertoires in COVID-19. Turning to the study itself: The origin of the acute and convalescent COVID-19 samples was the United States, Italy and Spain.

CDR3 length equals 15 residues. The V and J ends lost 4 bases and 3 bases, in that order; junction bases with no gene match: 10. Germline values: CDR1 SGDLS, CDR2 YYNGEE. The sequence was collected from an older woman with COVID-19, enrolled during active disease. Sequences were obtained from peripheral blood. The rearrangement joins TRBV9 to TRBJ2-7, with 7 bases that match TRBD2. This CDR3 is CASSPHSGADYEQYF. The CDR3 DNA reads as TGTGCCAGCAGCCCCCACAGCGGGGCCGACTACGAGCAGTACTTC.